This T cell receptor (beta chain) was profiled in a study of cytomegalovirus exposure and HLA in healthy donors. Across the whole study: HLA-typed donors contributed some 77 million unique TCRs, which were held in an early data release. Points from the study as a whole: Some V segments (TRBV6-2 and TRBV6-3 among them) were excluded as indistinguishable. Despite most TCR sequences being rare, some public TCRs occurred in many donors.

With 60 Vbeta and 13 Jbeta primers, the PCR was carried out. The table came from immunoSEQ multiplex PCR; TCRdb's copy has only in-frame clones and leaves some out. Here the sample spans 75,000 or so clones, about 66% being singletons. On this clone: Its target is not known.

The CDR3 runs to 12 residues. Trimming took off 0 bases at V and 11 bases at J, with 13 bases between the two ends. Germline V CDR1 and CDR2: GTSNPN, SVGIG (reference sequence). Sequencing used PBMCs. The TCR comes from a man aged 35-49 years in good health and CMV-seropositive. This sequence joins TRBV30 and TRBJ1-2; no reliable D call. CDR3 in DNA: TGTGCCTGGAGTGTCCCGCAGTATCGATACACCTTC. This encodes CAWSVPQYRYTF.